This T cell receptor (beta chain) is drawn from a study of identical twins. Each CDR3 protein is one row after TCRdb ran MiXCR on the 5' RACE reads. In the table there are hundreds of thousands of distinct CDR3 sequences, approximately 20% of which are singletons. Trimming took off 6 bases at V and 5 bases at J, with 19 bases between the two ends. This CDR3 is 14 amino acids long. Germline loops: CDR1 DFQATT, CDR2 SNEGSKA (reference sequence). The data also belong to a second study, concerning yellow fever vaccine responses in identical twins.

This sequence originates from a woman aged 18 to 35 in good health. This rearrangement joins TRBV20-1 to TRBJ2-5; TRBD1 is a possible D gene (6 bases). The specimen was CD4+ T cells sorted from blood. DNA for the CDR3: TGCAGTGCATTCAAAACGGACAGAGGGGAGACCCAGTACTTC. This encodes CSAFKTDRGETQYF.